The clone carrying this T cell receptor (beta chain) is medium-sized (0.01 to 0.1%) by share. Its antigen remains unknown. TCRdb processed the reads anew with MiXCR; each CDR3 protein has one entry. The data show 6,000 to 8,000 distinct CDR3 sequences, 18% seen once. The CDR3 totals 19 residues. Germline V gene lookup returns CDR1 MNHEY and CDR2 SMNVEV (reference sequence). V lost 5 bases, J lost 3 bases, and 13 bases stayed unmatched. This specimen belongs to a study of liver allograft versus peripheral blood T cells. Study information: Comparing T cell receptor repertoires in transplanted livers with those in recipients' peripheral blood was part of the design.

Overall study findings and caveats: T cell receptor repertoires inside liver allografts reportedly differed from those in peripheral blood.

This clonotype was obtained from a human patient who had a liver transplant. Some of the T cells might come from the graft donor. The chain links TRBV27 to TRBJ2-6; 10 bases map to TRBD1. The chain's CDR3 is CASSLLGQGGRYGANVLTF. DNA for the CDR3: TGTGCCAGCAGTCTCCTAGGACAGGGGGGCCGGTATGGGGCCAACGTCCTGACTTTC.